This entry lists 17 T cell receptor beta chains sequenced from one sample in a study of CD8 T cells in Susac syndrome. RNA amounts of 0.5 to 1 ug underwent reverse transcription with random hexamers. TCRdb used MiXCR to reprocess the immunoSEQ multiplex PCR reads, holding one entry per CDR3 protein. Here the sample spans approximately 170,000 distinct CDR3 sequences, about 91% being singletons. Sequenced input: CD4+ T cells from PBMCs. The receptors were sampled from a human donor in good health.

There are a few counts of this clonotype. The chain joins TRBV5-1 to TRBJ2-7, with D maybe TRBD1 (6 bases). Germline V gene lookup returns CDR1 SGHRS and CDR2 YFSETQ. The ends were cut back, 1 base at V and 2 bases at J, with 10 bases in the middle. The length of the CDR3 is 14 residues. The CDR3 bases are TGCGCCAGCAGCTTGTCGGGACATCCCTACGAGCAGTACTTC. Amino acid sequence: CASSLSGHPYEQYF.

The chain is built from TRBV5-4 and TRBJ1-1; D might be TRBD1 (5 bases). V shed 6 bases and J shed 4 bases, with 22 bases lying between them. The CDR3 length is 16 residues. Germline V gene lookup returns CDR1 SGHNT and CDR2 YYREEE (reference sequence). The CDR3 is CASTPPGGFGSTEAFF. CDR3 coding DNA: TGTGCCAGCACCCCCCCGGGGGGGTTCGGAAGCACTGAAGCTTTCTTT.

The chain links TRBV27 to TRBJ2-7; D is ambiguous. Per the germline V gene, CDR1 is MNHEY and CDR2 is SMNVEV (reference sequence). V lost 2 bases, J lost 2 bases, and 10 bases lay in between. This CDR3 is built from 14 residues. In DNA form, the CDR3 reads TGTGCCAGCAGTTTAGTCCAGAGCCCCTACGAGCAGTACTTC. This gives the protein CASSLVQSPYEQYF.

This clonotype has only one observation. The chain has TRBV29-1 and TRBJ2-7; TRBD1 matches 7 bases. This CDR3 contains 14 residues. Germline CDR1 reads SQVTM; CDR2 reads ANQGSEA. V shed 3 bases, J shed 4 bases, and the junction held 9 bases outside the gene matches. The CDR3 DNA follows: TGCAGCGTTGAGAACACCGGGACAGCTTACGAGCAGTACTTC. Protein product: CSVENTGTAYEQYF.

Notes on this clonotype: One junction end does not reproduce the germline sequence, and a read error may be involved. The chain uses TRBV20-1 and TRBJ2-1; TRBD2 might be the D (6 bases). The germline gives CDR1 DFQATT, CDR2 SNEGSKA (reference sequence). This CDR3 contains 13 residues. In DNA form, the CDR3 reads TGCAGTGCTAGAGATCTACGGGGGTTAGGGCAAATCTTC. It is translated as CSARDLRGLGQIF.

The V call is TRBV5-6, the J call TRBJ2-7, with D uncertain. The V and J ends lost 3 bases and 6 bases respectively, with 13 bases between them. This CDR3 has 13 amino acids. Germline V gene sequence: CDR1 SGHDT, CDR2 YYEEEE. The CDR3: CASSSDSPSEQYF. The CDR3 DNA reads as TGTGCCAGCAGCTCCGACTCCCCTTCCGAGCAGTACTTC.

J is TRBJ2-1 and V is TRBV5-1; D gene unclear. Per the germline V gene, CDR1 is SGHRS and CDR2 is YFSETQ. This CDR3 has 16 residues. The V end was cut by 7 bases, the J end by 0 bases, with 17 bases between. The CDR3 here is CASSQDLLSSYNEQFF. CDR3 coding DNA: TGCGCCAGCTCCCAGGACCTTCTGAGCTCCTACAATGAGCAGTTCTTC.

This sequence joins TRBV5-4 and TRBJ2-2, with D perhaps assigned TRBD1 or TRBD2 (5 bases each). Germline V gene sequence: CDR1 SGHNT, CDR2 YYREEE (reference sequence). The V end was cut by 3 bases, the J end by 7 bases, with 13 bases between. The CDR3 totals 14 residues. CDR3 nucleotides: TGTGCCAGCAGCTCCACAGGAGGAGGCGGGGAGCTGTTTTTT. It encodes CASSSTGGGGELFF.

V gene TRBV18 combines with J gene TRBJ2-5, with D unresolved. Deletions cut 3 bases from V and 0 bases from J, with 11 bases between. Looked up from germline, CDR1 is KGHSH and CDR2 is LQKENI. This CDR3 is 15 amino acids long. CDR3 protein: CASSPPTMYQETQYF. CDR3 coding DNA: TGTGCCAGCTCACCGCCTACAATGTACCAAGAGACCCAGTACTTC. Combining the CDR3 with reference TRBV18 and TRBJ2-5 gives the whole variable domain NAGVMQNPRHLVRRRGQEARLRCSPMKGHSHVYWYRQLPEEGLKFMVYLQKENIIDESGMPKERFSAEFPKEGPSILRIQQVVRGDSAAYFCASSPPTMYQETQYFGPGTRLLVL.

The chain uses TRBV6-1 and TRBJ1-3; D is uncertain. The germline V gene has CDR1 MNHNS and CDR2 SASEGT. This CDR3 comprises 13 residues. Trimming removed 1 base from V and 4 bases from J, with 5 bases in between. For the CDR3, the DNA is TGTGCCAGCAGTGAAGATCAAGGAAACACCATATATTTT. This translates into CASSEDQGNTIYF.

This chain connects TRBV6-5 to TRBJ2-5, with 7 bases lining up with TRBD1. V dropped 2 bases and J dropped 3; count of bases not matched to a gene: 0. The CDR3 runs 13 residues. Germline V gives CDR1 MNHEY, CDR2 SVGAGI. The CDR3 protein is CASSYDREETQYF. CDR3 nucleotides: TGTGCCAGCAGTTACGACAGGGAAGAGACCCAGTACTTC.

The rearrangement joins TRBV25-1 to TRBJ2-4, with 10 nucleotides matching TRBD1. J was trimmed by 3 bases and V by 10 bases; bases with no gene match: 9. The V gene's germline CDR1 is MGHDK and CDR2 SYGVNS. The CDR3 sequence is 15 residues long. The CDR3 loop reads CATADRGRSKNIQYF. The CDR3 region has the DNA TGTGCCACCGCCGACAGGGGGCGCAGCAAAAACATTCAGTACTTC. The full variable domain, with the rest looked up from reference TRBV25-1 and TRBJ2-4, is EADIYQTPRYLVIGTGKKITLECSQTMGHDKMYWYQQDPGMELHLIHYSYGVNSTEKGDLSSESTVSRIRTEHFPLTLESARPSHTSQYLCATADRGRSKNIQYFGAGTRLSVL.

This rearrangement joins TRBV11-2 to TRBJ2-2; 14 nucleotides align to TRBD2. With 1 base clipped from V and 7 bases from J, the junction kept 8 bases outside the gene matches. Germline V gene data show CDR1 as SGHAT and CDR2 as FQNNGV. CDR3 length equals 18 residues. This CDR3 is CASSLVGGLAGAVGELFF. For the CDR3, the DNA is TGTGCCAGCAGCTTAGTCGGGGGACTAGCGGGAGCGGTCGGGGAGCTGTTTTTT. Filled out from reference TRBV11-2 and TRBJ2-2, the complete variable domain reads EAGVAQSPRYKIIEKRQSVAFWCNPISGHATLYWYQQILGQGPKLLIQFQNNGVVDDSQLPKDRFSAERLKGVDSTLKIQPAKLEDSAVYLCASSLVGGLAGAVGELFFGEGSRLTVL.

CDR3 region: CASSYGTSGTYEQYF. CDR3 bases: TGTGCCAGCAGTTACGGGACTAGCGGTACCTACGAGCAGTACTTC. The chain carries TRBV6-5 and TRBJ2-7; 11 nucleotides line up with TRBD2. The ends lost 2 bases at V and 2 bases at J; junction bases unmatched: 2. This CDR3 region has 15 residues. The germline CDR1 and CDR2 sequences are MNHEY and SVGAGI.

This clonotype has a single count. The genes are TRBV10-3 and TRBJ1-4, with D uncertain. Germline V gene lookup returns CDR1 ENHRY and CDR2 SYGVKD. The V gene lost 0 bases and the J gene lost 6 bases, with 17 bases spanning the gap. The CDR3 runs to 17 residues. CDR3 sequence reads: CAISESPTSGLDEKLFF. CDR3 bases: TGTGCCATCAGTGAGTCGCCTACGTCTGGTCTCGATGAAAAACTGTTTTTT.

The rearrangement links TRBV14 to TRBJ2-3; D might be TRBD2 (6 bases). Trimming pared 3 bases from V and 3 bases from J, leaving 13 bases between. From germline, CDR1 is SGHDN and CDR2 FVKESK. The CDR3 covers 15 residues. This CDR3 is CASSHSLEGTDTQYF. The CDR3 DNA reads as TGTGCCAGCAGCCACTCGCTGGAGGGAACAGATACGCAGTATTTT.

This clonotype was seen a few times. CDR3 sequence (DNA): TGTGCCAGCTCGGGGCGGGCCACCCCCCCGAATACGGGCCGCGAGCAGTACTTC. It specifies CASSGRATPPNTGREQYF. This chain uses TRBV2 with TRBJ2-7; perhaps D is TRBD1 or TRBD2 (5 bases each). Germline lookup yields CDR1 SNHLY and CDR2 FYNNEI. The CDR3 runs to 18 residues. Deletions cut 8 bases from V and 6 bases from J, with 32 bases between.